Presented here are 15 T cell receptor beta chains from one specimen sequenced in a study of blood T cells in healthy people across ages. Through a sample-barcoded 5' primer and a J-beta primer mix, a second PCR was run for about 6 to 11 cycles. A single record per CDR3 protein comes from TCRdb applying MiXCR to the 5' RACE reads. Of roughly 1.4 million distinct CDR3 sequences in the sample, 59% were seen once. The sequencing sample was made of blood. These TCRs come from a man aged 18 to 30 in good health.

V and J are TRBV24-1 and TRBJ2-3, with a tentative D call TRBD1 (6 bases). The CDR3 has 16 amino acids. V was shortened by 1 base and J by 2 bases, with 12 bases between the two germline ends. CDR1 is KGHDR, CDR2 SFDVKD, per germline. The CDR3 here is CATSDFADRFTDTQYF. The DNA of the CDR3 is TGTGCCACCAGTGATTTTGCCGACAGGTTCACAGATACGCAGTATTTT.

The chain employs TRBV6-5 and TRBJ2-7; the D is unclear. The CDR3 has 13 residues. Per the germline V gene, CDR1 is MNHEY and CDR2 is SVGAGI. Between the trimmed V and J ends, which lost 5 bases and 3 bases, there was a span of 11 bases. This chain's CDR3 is CASSEDLVYEQYF. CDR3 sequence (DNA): TGTGCCAGCAGTGAAGATCTAGTCTACGAGCAGTACTTC.

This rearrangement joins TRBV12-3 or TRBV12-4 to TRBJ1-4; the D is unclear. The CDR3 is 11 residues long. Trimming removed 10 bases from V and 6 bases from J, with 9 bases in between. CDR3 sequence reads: CATQADEKLFF. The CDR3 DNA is TGTGCCACCCAGGCCGATGAAAAACTGTTTTTT.

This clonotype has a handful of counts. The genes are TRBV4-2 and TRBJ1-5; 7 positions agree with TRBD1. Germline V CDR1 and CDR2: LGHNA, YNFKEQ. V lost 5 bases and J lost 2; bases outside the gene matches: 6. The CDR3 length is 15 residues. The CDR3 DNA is TGTGCCAGCAGCGACACAACAGGGGGCAATCAGCCCCAGCATTTT. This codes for CASSDTTGGNQPQHF.

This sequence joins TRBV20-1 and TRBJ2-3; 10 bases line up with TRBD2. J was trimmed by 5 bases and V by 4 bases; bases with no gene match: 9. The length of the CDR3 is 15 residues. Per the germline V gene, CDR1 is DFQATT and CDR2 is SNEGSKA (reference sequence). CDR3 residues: CSAIGLAVNIDTQYF. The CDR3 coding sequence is TGCAGTGCTATAGGACTAGCGGTAAACATAGATACGCAGTATTTT.

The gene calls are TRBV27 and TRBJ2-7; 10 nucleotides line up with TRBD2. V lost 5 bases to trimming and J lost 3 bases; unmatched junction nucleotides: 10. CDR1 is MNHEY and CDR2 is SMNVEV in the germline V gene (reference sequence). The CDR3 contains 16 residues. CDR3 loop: CASSPYLAGVYYEQYF. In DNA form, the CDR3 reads TGTGCCAGCAGTCCGTATCTAGCGGGAGTCTACTACGAGCAGTACTTC.

The CDR3 coding sequence is TGTGCCAGCAGCCAAGACGGGTTCGGGACTGAAGCTTTCTTT. Translating it yields CASSQDGFGTEAFF. The V and J genes are TRBV3-1 and TRBJ1-1; D is unresolved. The CDR3 consists of 14 residues. Germline V gives CDR1 LGHDT, CDR2 YNNKEL (reference sequence). Deletions cut 0 bases from V and 5 bases from J, with 10 bases between.

CDR3 amino acids: CSVAGGHNEQYF. The CDR3 DNA reads as TGCAGCGTTGCCGGGGGACACAATGAGCAGTACTTC. The chain links TRBV29-1 to TRBJ2-7, with D perhaps given as TRBD1 or TRBD2 (6 bases each). Looked up from germline, CDR1 is SQVTM and CDR2 is ANQGSEA. CDR3 size: 12 residues. The V gene lost 4 bases and the J gene lost 7 bases, with 14 bases spanning the gap.

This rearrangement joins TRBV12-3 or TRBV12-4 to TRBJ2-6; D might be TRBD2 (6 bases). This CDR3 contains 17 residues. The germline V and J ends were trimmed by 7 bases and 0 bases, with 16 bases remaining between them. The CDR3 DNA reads TGTGCCAGCACACCTGGGAGGAGGGACTCTGGGGCCAACGTCCTGACTTTC. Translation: CASTPGRRDSGANVLTF.

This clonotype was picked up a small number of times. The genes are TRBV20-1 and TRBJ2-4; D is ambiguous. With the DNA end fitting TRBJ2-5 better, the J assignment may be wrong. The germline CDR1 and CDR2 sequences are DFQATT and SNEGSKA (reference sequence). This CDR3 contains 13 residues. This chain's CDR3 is CSAREPSVETQYF. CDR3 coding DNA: TGCAGTGCTAGAGAGCCCAGCGTAGAGACCCAGTACTTC.

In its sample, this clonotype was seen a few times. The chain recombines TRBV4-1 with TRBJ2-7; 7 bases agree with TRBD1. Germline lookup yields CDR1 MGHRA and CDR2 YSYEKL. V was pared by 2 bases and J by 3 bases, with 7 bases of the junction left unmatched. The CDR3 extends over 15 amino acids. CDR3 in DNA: TGCGCCAGCAGCCAACCAGTTCAGGGGGACTACGAGCAGTACTTC. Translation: CASSQPVQGDYEQYF.

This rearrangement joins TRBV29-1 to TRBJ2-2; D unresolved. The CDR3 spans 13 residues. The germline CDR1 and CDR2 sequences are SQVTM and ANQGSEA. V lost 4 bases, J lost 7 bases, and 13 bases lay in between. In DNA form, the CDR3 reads TGCAGCGTTGTTCTGTCCCCTGGCGGGGAGCTGTTTTTT. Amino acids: CSVVLSPGGELFF.

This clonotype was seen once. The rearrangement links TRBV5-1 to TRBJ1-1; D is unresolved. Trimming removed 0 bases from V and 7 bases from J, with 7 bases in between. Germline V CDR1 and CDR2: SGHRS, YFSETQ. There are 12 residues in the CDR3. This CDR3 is CASSLDVNEAFF. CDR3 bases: TGCGCCAGCAGCTTGGATGTGAATGAAGCTTTCTTT. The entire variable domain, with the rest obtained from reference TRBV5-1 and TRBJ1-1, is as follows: KAGVTQTPRYLIKTRGQQVTLSCSPISGHRSVSWYQQTPGQGLQFLFEYFSETQRNKGNFPGRFSGRQFSNSRSEMNVSTLELGDSALYLCASSLDVNEAFFGQGTRLTVV.

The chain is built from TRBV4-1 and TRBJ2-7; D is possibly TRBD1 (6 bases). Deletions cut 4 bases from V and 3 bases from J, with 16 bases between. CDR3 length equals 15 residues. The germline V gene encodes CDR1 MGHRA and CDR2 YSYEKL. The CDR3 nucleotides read TGCGCCAGCAGCCCCGACTCTGGACAGTTCTACGAGCAGTACTTC. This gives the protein CASSPDSGQFYEQYF.

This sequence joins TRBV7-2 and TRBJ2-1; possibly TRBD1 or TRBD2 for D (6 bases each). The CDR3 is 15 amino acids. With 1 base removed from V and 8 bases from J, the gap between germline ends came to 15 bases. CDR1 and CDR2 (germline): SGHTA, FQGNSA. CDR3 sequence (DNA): TGTGCCAGCAGCTTAGACGGCCGGGGGCGGGATGAGCAGTTCTTC. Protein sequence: CASSLDGRGRDEQFF.